The 17 T cell receptor beta chains listed next were all sequenced from one sample in a study of blood T cell repertoires in COVID-19. Assay used: immunoSEQ multiplex PCR; TCRdb lists only in-frame clones, some missing. The sample consists of about 50,000 clones, around 90% of them appearing once. The specimen was peripheral blood. All receptors come from a human donor in a cohort sampled during active COVID-19.

The chain is built from TRBV19 and TRBJ2-2; tentative D call: TRBD1 (5 bases). CDR1 is LNHDA, CDR2 SQIVND, per germline (reference sequence). Trimming stripped 3 bases from V and 6 bases from J, with 11 bases between. The CDR3 totals 14 residues. DNA for the CDR3: TGTGCCAGTAGTATGGAAGGGGATCCCGGGGAGCTGTTTTTT. This gives the protein CASSMEGDPGELFF.

The chain has TRBV19 and TRBJ1-4, with D unclear. CDR1 is LNHDA and CDR2 is SQIVND in the germline V gene (reference sequence). The CDR3 extends over 15 amino acids. Between the trimmed V and J ends, which lost 7 bases and 6 bases, there was a span of 18 bases. The CDR3 region has the DNA TGTGCCAGTAACGTCGGACGCGGGAGGGATGAAAAACTGTTTTTT. As protein: CASNVGRGRDEKLFF.

This chain's CDR3 is CSASQPGQSIRTF. The CDR3 bases are TGCAGTGCTAGTCAACCGGGACAGTCAATTAGAACCTTC. The rearrangement links TRBV20-1 to TRBJ1-2; TRBD1 aligns across 7 bases. J gave up 14 bases and V 3 bases, and 15 bases lay outside the gene matches. Germline loops: CDR1 DFQATT, CDR2 SNEGSKA (reference sequence). The CDR3 runs to 13 residues.

This chain joins TRBV5-6 and TRBJ2-7, with D unresolved. This CDR3 is 12 amino acids long. Looked up from germline, CDR1 is SGHDT and CDR2 is YYEEEE. V shed 2 bases and J shed 7 bases, with 10 bases lying between them. The CDR3 coding sequence is TGTGCCAGCAGCTTAATTCTAGGAGAGCAGTACGTC. It encodes CASSLILGEQYV.

The chain links TRBV6-2 or TRBV6-3 to TRBJ2-1; the match to TRBD2 covers 14 bases. J was trimmed by 0 bases and V by 5 bases; bases with no gene match: 0. Germline CDR1 and CDR2: MNHEY and SVGEGT. This CDR3 comprises 16 residues. CDR3 nucleotide sequence: TGTGCCAGCAGTGGGACTAGCGGGAGCTCCTACAATGAGCAGTTCTTC. Encoded protein: CASSGTSGSSYNEQFF.

This chain connects TRBV7-9 to TRBJ1-1; TRBD1 matches at 7 bases. The J segment lost 1 base and the V segment lost 5 bases, leaving 7 bases of the junction unmatched. The CDR3 is 15 residues long. The germline V gene has CDR1 SEHNR and CDR2 FQNEAQ (reference sequence). The CDR3 spells CASSPLQGKNTEAFF. The CDR3 bases are TGTGCCAGCAGCCCTTTACAGGGGAAGAACACTGAAGCTTTCTTT.

The chain employs TRBV6-6 and TRBJ2-7; 7 bases are shared with TRBD2. There are 18 residues in the CDR3. V shed 5 bases, J shed 4 bases, and the junction held 20 bases outside the gene matches. Germline assignment: CDR1 MNHNY and CDR2 SVGAGI (reference sequence). The DNA for the CDR3 is TGTGCCAGCAGTCCAATGGTGGGGTTGGGAAGCGGGATTTACGAGCAGTACGTC. Translated, it gives CASSPMVGLGSGIYEQYV.

V is TRBV6-5 and J is TRBJ1-2; maybe TRBD1 (6 bases). The CDR3 sequence is 16 residues long. The germline V gene encodes CDR1 MNHEY and CDR2 SVGAGI. The V end lost 0 bases, the J end lost 2 bases, and 13 bases lay between the germline ends. Here the CDR3 reads CASSYSNDGQNYGYTF. CDR3 nucleotide sequence: TGTGCCAGCAGTTACTCTAATGACGGACAGAACTATGGCTACACCTTC.

The V call is TRBV7-6, the J call TRBJ2-2, with TRBD2 as a possible D gene (6 bases). The germline V and J ends were trimmed by 5 bases and 3 bases, with 16 bases remaining between them. The V gene's germline CDR1 is SGHVS and CDR2 FNYEAQ. The CDR3 has 16 amino acids. CDR3 loop: CASSPTGGRDTGELFF. For the CDR3, the DNA is TGTGCCAGCAGCCCCACCGGGGGACGCGACACCGGGGAGCTGTTTTTT.

The chain couples TRBV5-1 to TRBJ2-3; no firm D call. This CDR3 contains 13 residues. Trimming pared 5 bases from V and 2 bases from J, leaving 9 bases between. Germline V CDR1 and CDR2: SGHRS, YFSETQ. The CDR3 spells CASRQTPTDTQYF. In DNA form, the CDR3 reads TGCGCCAGCAGGCAGACTCCCACAGATACGCAGTATTTT. The full variable domain, in which reference TRBV5-1 and TRBJ2-3 provide the parts outside the CDR3, is KAGVTQTPRYLIKTRGQQVTLSCSPISGHRSVSWYQQTPGQGLQFLFEYFSETQRNKGNFPGRFSGRQFSNSRSEMNVSTLELGDSALYLCASRQTPTDTQYFGPGTRLTVL.

V usage is TRBV11-3 and J usage is TRBJ2-3; 9 bases line up with TRBD2. The length of the CDR3 is 15 residues. With V trimmed by 7 bases and J by 5 bases, 10 bases remained unmatched. Per germline, CDR1 SGHNT and CDR2 YENEEA. The CDR3 DNA reads TGTGCCAGCAAGACGGGAGCGGGAGGTGTAGATACGCAGTATTTT. It is translated as CASKTGAGGVDTQYF. The full variable domain, its missing parts supplied by reference TRBV11-3 and TRBJ2-3, is EAGVVQSPRYKIIEKKQPVAFWCNPISGHNTLYWYLQNLGQGPELLIRYENEEAVDDSQLPKDRFSAERLKGVDSTLKIQPAELGDSAVYLCASKTGAGGVDTQYFGPGTRLTVL.

The chain has TRBV9 and TRBJ2-5; possible D gene TRBD2, 6 bases. The germline CDR1 and CDR2 sequences are SGDLS and YYNGEE. V was cut by 5 bases and J by 2 bases, with 10 bases left in between. The CDR3 has 13 amino acids. Here the CDR3 reads CASSPGTQETQYF. The CDR3 nucleotides read TGTGCCAGCAGTCCCGGGACTCAAGAGACCCAGTACTTC. Using reference TRBV9 and TRBJ2-5 for the parts outside the CDR3, the full variable domain is DSGVTQTPKHLITATGQRVTLRCSPRSGDLSVYWYQQSLDQGLQFLIQYYNGEERAKGNILERFSAQQFPDLHSELNLSSLELGDSALYFCASSPGTQETQYFGPGTRLLVL.

The chain employs TRBV7-8 and TRBJ2-7; 9 bases are a match to TRBD1. There are 17 residues in the CDR3. Per the germline V gene, CDR1 is SGHVS and CDR2 is FQNEAQ. Losses at the gene ends were 5 bases for V and 0 bases for J; bases not matched to a gene: 11. CDR3 in amino acids: CASSGAPGTGSSYEQYV. The DNA for the CDR3 is TGTGCCAGCAGCGGGGCCCCGGGGACAGGGAGCTCCTACGAGCAGTACGTC.

CDR3 nucleotides: TGTGCCAGCAGCCTCCAGTGGAGGGACACTGAAGCTTTCTTT. Its protein is CASSLQWRDTEAFF. The chain employs TRBV11-2 and TRBJ1-1; the D is unclear. CDR1 and CDR2 (germline): SGHAT, FQNNGV. Trimming took 5 bases from V and 3 from J, leaving 13 bases between them. This CDR3 comprises 14 residues.

The V gene is TRBV7-9, the J gene TRBJ2-5; TRBD2 matches 13 bases. The CDR3 consists of 15 residues. V shed 5 bases, J shed 5 bases, and the junction held 5 bases outside the gene matches. Germline V CDR1 and CDR2: SEHNR, FQNEAQ (reference sequence). CDR3 sequence reads: CASSRTSGGVETQYF. In DNA, the CDR3 is TGTGCCAGCAGCCGGACTAGCGGGGGAGTGGAGACCCAGTACTTC. The complete variable domain, with remaining parts taken from reference TRBV7-9 and TRBJ2-5, reads DTGVSQNPRHKITKRGQNVTFRCDPISEHNRLYWYRQTLGQGPEFLTYFQNEAQLEKSRLLSDRFSAERPKGSFSTLEIQRTEQGDSAMYLCASSRTSGGVETQYFGPGTRLLVL.

The chain combines TRBV19 with TRBJ1-2; unclear D gene. CDR1 LNHDA and CDR2 SQIVND come from the germline V gene (reference sequence). The length of the CDR3 is 11 residues. Trimming cost V 4 bases and J 7 bases, with 7 bases left between them. In DNA, the CDR3 is TGTGCCAGTAGTAACAGCCCTGGCTACACCTTC. Amino acid sequence: CASSNSPGYTF.

V usage is TRBV5-1 and J usage is TRBJ2-3; 7 positions agree with TRBD2. V lost 0 bases and J lost 6; bases outside the gene matches: 4. The CDR3 length is 14 residues. Looked up from germline, CDR1 is SGHRS and CDR2 is YFSETQ. The CDR3 sequence: CASSLAGAGDTQYF. Written as DNA, the CDR3 is TGCGCCAGCAGCTTGGCGGGAGCGGGGGATACGCAGTATTTT.